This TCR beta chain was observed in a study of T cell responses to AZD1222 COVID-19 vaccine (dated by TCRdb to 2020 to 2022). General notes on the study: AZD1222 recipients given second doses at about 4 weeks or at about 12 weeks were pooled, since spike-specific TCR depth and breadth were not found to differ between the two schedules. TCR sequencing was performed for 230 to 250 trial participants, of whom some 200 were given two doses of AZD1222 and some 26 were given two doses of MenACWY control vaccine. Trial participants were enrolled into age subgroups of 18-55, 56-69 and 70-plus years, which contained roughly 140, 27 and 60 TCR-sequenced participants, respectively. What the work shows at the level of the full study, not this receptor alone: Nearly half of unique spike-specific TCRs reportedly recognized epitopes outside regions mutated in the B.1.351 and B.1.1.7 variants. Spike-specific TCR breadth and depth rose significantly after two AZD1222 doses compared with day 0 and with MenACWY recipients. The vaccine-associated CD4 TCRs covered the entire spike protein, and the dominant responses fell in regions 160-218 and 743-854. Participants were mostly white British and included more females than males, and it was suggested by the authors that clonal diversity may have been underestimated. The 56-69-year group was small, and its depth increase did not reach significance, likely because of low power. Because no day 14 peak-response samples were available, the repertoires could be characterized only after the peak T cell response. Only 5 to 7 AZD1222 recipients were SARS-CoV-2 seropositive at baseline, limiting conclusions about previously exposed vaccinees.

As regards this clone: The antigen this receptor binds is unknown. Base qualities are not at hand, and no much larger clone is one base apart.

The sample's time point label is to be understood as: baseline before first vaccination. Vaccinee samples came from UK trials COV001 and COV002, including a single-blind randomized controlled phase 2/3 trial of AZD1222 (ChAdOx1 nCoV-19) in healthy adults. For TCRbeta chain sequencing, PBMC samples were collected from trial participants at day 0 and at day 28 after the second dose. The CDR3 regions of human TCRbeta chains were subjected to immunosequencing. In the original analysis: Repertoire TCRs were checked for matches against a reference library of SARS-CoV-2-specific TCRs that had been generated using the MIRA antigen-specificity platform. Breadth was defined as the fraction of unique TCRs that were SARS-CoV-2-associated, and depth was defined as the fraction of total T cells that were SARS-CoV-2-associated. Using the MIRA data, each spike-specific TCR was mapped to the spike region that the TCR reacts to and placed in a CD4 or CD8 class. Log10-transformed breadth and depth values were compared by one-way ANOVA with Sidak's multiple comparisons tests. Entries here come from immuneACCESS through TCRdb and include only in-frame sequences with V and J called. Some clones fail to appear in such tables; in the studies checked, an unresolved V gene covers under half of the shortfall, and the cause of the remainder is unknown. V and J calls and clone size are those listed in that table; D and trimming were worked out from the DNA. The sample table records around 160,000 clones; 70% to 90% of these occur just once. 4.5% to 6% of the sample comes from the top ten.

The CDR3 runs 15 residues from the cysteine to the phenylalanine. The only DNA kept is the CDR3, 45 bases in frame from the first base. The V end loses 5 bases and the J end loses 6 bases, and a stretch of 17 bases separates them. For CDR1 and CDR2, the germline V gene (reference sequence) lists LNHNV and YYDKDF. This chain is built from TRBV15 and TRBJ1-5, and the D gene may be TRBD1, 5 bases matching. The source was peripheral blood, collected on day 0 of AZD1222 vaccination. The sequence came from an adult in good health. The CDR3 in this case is CATSPSRGGIQPQHF. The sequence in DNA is TGTGCCACCAGCCCGTCGCGGGGGGGAATTCAGCCCCAGCATTTT.